This T cell receptor (beta chain) was identified in a study of T cells in women clearing cervical HPV infection. Study background: Blood came at first lesion visit for cases, post-clearance for controls.

Study-wide results and limits: CIN3+ cases had significantly higher TCR richness than controls; evenness did not differ.

This CDR3 has 17 residues. The ends lost 5 bases at V and 5 bases at J; junction bases unmatched: 19. Germline V lookup: CDR1 DFQATT, CDR2 SNEGSKA (reference sequence). HPV was found by MY09/MY11 PCR and dot-blot genotyping. A word on this clone: Its target is unknown. The CDR3 end falls 3 residues outside the read, so it is completed with the germline J gene.

Assay: immunoSEQ multiplex PCR; the TCRdb copy retains only in-frame clones and omits some. The sample holds under 45,000 clones. The specimen sequenced was blood buffy coat. This sequence was found in a woman between 18 and 70 years old with a cervical HPV16 infection that either progressed to CIN3+ or cleared (not recorded which). The chain uses TRBV20-1 and TRBJ2-3; 7 bases agree with TRBD2. The CDR3 reads CSAQLISGQGTGDTQYF. The covered CDR3 bases are TGCAGTGCTCAACTTATTAGCGGGCAGGGTACGGGAGATACG.